This TCR beta chain was retrieved from a study of blood T cells in healthy people across ages. Regarding the study as a whole: In long-lived donors, naive CD4+ cell counts and diversity exceeded those of aged donors.

Concerning this clonotype: The antigen is unknown.

CDR1 and CDR2 (germline): MNHEY, SVGEGT. Deletions cut 6 bases from V and 4 bases from J, with 16 bases between. The CDR3 runs 15 residues. Together with a sample-barcoded 5' primer, a J-beta primer mix was included in a second PCR lasting roughly 6 to 12 cycles. Tags on each cDNA molecule came from a template-switch adaptor with 12 random nucleotides. TCRdb reprocessed the 5' RACE reads with MiXCR, giving one entry per CDR3 protein. The sample lists around 870,000 distinct CDR3 sequences; around 28% were seen once. This sequence originates from an elderly woman in good health. This chain connects TRBV6-2 or TRBV6-3 to TRBJ1-5, with D maybe TRBD1 (5 bases). The sequencing sample was made of blood. CDR3 nucleotide sequence: TGTGCCAGCAGCCCCAACCGACAGACGAATCAGCCCCAGCATTTT. It encodes CASSPNRQTNQPQHF.